What follows are 6 T cell receptor beta chains derived from one specimen sequenced in a study of blood T cells in healthy people across ages. Sample-barcoded 5' priming and a J-beta primer mix drove a second PCR of roughly 7 to 11 cycles. MiXCR was run by TCRdb on the 5' RACE reads, yielding one entry per CDR3 protein. This table has roughly 650,000 distinct CDR3 sequences, 32% appearing once. The material sequenced was blood. The receptor set was obtained from a woman at least 80 years old in good health.

Many counts were recorded for this clonotype. V and J are TRBV7-6 and TRBJ2-3; 9 bases match TRBD2. Losses at the gene ends were 4 bases for V and 0 bases for J; bases not matched to a gene: 5. The CDR3 consists of 16 residues. Germline-derived CDR1 and CDR2 are SGHVS and FNYEAQ. CDR3 amino acids: CASSSLAGVSTDTQYF. The CDR3 DNA reads as TGTGCCAGCAGCTCATTAGCGGGGGTTAGCACAGATACGCAGTATTTT.

The CDR3 sequence: CATSDHQPGQGGDTQYF. As DNA, the CDR3 is TGTGCCACCAGTGACCATCAACCGGGACAGGGGGGAGATACGCAGTATTTT. V is TRBV24-1 and J is TRBJ2-3; the match to TRBD1 covers 11 bases. Germline V gene lookup returns CDR1 KGHDR and CDR2 SFDVKD. V lost 4 bases and J lost 5; bases outside the gene matches: 10. The CDR3 runs 17 residues.

This clonotype was seen a few times. A read error may be the cause here, since a much bigger clone is one base away. This chain connects TRBV7-6 to TRBJ2-1, with D unresolved. The CDR3 length is 13 residues. Trimming stripped 3 bases from V and 13 bases from J, with 16 bases between. The V gene's germline CDR1 is SGHVS and CDR2 FNYEAQ. The CDR3 protein is CASSLSASETQFF. CDR3 sequence (DNA): TGTGCCAGCAGCTTGTCAGCGTCAGAGACCCAGTTCTTC.

About this clonotype: This may stem from a read error, because a much larger clone lies one nucleotide away. The gene calls are TRBV5-1 and TRBJ2-2; TRBD2 aligns across 8 bases. The germline V gene has CDR1 SGHRS and CDR2 YFSETQ. The CDR3 loop spans 16 amino acids. CDR3 DNA sequence: TGCGCCAGCAGCGTCCGCGGGGGGCCGAACACCGGGGAGCCGTTTTTT. This codes for CASSVRGGPNTGEPFF.

This clonotype was seen at least ten times. The chain couples TRBV27 to TRBJ1-1; D possibly corresponds to TRBD1 (6 bases). The germline CDR1 and CDR2 sequences are MNHEY and SMNVEV (reference sequence). Trimming removed 4 bases from V and 1 base from J, with 10 bases in between. The length of the CDR3 is 14 residues. The CDR3 DNA reads as TGTGCCAGCAGTTGGGGACAACCGAACACTGAAGCTTTCTTT. It encodes CASSWGQPNTEAFF.

This clonotype was counted many times. The rearrangement joins TRBV7-3 to TRBJ2-3; possibly TRBD2 for D (6 bases). V lost 1 base to trimming and J lost 1 base, with 12 bases between them. The CDR3 runs to 16 residues. CDR1 SGHTA and CDR2 FQGTGA come from the germline V gene. CDR3 sequence (DNA): TGTGCCAGCAGCTTAAAAGGTCCGGGGGGCACAGATACGCAGTATTTT. Its translation is CASSLKGPGGTDTQYF. The full variable domain, with the rest looked up from reference TRBV7-3 and TRBJ2-3, is GAGVSQTPSNKVTEKGKYVELRCDPISGHTALYWYRQSLGQGPEFLIYFQGTGAADDSGLPNDRFFAVRPEGSVSTLKIQRTERGDSAVYLCASSLKGPGGTDTQYFGPGTRLTVL.